This T cell receptor (beta chain) was documented in a study of cytomegalovirus exposure and HLA in healthy donors. As to this clone: Its specificity is not known.

Notes on the study in general: The classifier, whose performance was assessed in both the original and validation cohorts, reportedly diagnosed cytomegalovirus status with high specificity and sensitivity. In all likelihood, a cluster of highly shared sequence variants was a sequencing artifact. Altogether, 164 TCR beta chains were recorded as cytomegalovirus-associated.

PCR amplification relied on 60 Vbeta primers (plus 13 Jbeta primers). Assay used: immunoSEQ multiplex PCR; TCRdb lists only in-frame clones, some missing. In the table there are approximately 170,000 clones, just over 75% of which are singletons. This CDR3 is built from 15 residues. V was cut by 3 bases and J by 4 bases, with 13 bases left in between. The V gene's germline CDR1 is SEHNR and CDR2 FQNEAQ (reference sequence). Sequencing was performed on PBMCs. The rearrangement uses TRBV7-9 and TRBJ1-3; D perhaps matches TRBD1 (6 bases). This receptor was taken from a woman aged 25 to 39 in good health and CMV-seropositive. The DNA of the CDR3 is TGTGCCAGCAGCTTTCTATCAGGGACAGGAAACACCATATATTTT. This gives the protein CASSFLSGTGNTIYF.